These 25 T cell receptor beta chains share one sample of origin, sequenced in a study of cytomegalovirus exposure and HLA in healthy donors. Amplification used 60 Vbeta primers and 13 Jbeta primers. Sequenced by immunoSEQ multiplex PCR; TCRdb stores in-frame clones only, minus some. The table lists under 150,000 clones, about three quarters of them singletons. Material for sequencing was PBMCs. The receptors originated from a woman in her twenties or thirties in good health and CMV-seropositive.

Sample share makes this clone medium-sized. V gene TRBV7-9 combines with J gene TRBJ1-1; the D is unclear. Germline values: CDR1 SEHNR, CDR2 FQNEAQ (reference sequence). Trimming left V 1 base short and J 10 bases short, with 13 bases between. This CDR3 contains 13 residues. The CDR3 region is CASSLGPVRGAFF. The DNA of the CDR3 is TGTGCCAGCAGCTTAGGTCCGGTACGGGGAGCTTTCTTT.

The chain recombines TRBV7-2 with TRBJ2-7; 11 bases match TRBD2. The germline V gene encodes CDR1 SGHTA and CDR2 FQGNSA. V gave up 5 bases and J gave up 0 bases; unmatched junction bases: 3. This CDR3 has 15 amino acids. The CDR3 region is CASSLSGGDSYEQYF. The CDR3 DNA follows: TGTGCCAGCAGCCTTAGCGGGGGGGACTCCTACGAGCAGTACTTC.

This clone has only one observation. This chain joins TRBV6-5 and TRBJ1-6; tentatively, D is TRBD1 (6 bases). The CDR3 totals 13 residues. Germline CDR1 MNHEY, CDR2 SVGAGI. V lost 5 bases and J lost 8, with 10 bases in between. DNA for the CDR3: TGTGCCAGCAGTGGAGAGGGGGATTCACCCCTCCACTTT. As protein: CASSGEGDSPLHF.

The rearrangement links TRBV27 to TRBJ2-1, with D possibly TRBD2 on 6 matching bases. The CDR3 extends over 17 amino acids. With 6 bases removed from V and 6 bases from J, the gap between germline ends came to 24 bases. The germline V gene has CDR1 MNHEY and CDR2 SMNVEV (reference sequence). The CDR3 DNA is TGTGCCAGCAGGGGGAGGTTCGTGGGGGGACCCCTCAATGAGCAGTTCTTC. It is translated as CASRGRFVGGPLNEQFF.

This clone has just one count. V usage is TRBV4-1 and J usage is TRBJ2-5; 9 nucleotides align to TRBD2. Per the germline V gene, CDR1 is MGHRA and CDR2 is YSYEKL. There are 15 residues in the CDR3. Trimming took 4 bases from V and 5 from J; bases not matched to a gene: 8. In nucleotides, the CDR3 is TGCGCCAGCAGCCGGAGTAGCGGGGGCGAGGAGACCCAGTACTTC. Its translation: CASSRSSGGEETQYF.

The V and J genes are TRBV7-8 and TRBJ2-3, with a weak D call TRBD2 (5 bases). The CDR3 extends over 16 amino acids. V lost 5 bases to trimming and J lost 6 bases, with 21 bases between them. Germline CDR1 is SGHVS and CDR2 is FQNEAQ. The CDR3 sequence is CASSLRPGPPGDTQYF. The CDR3 region has the DNA TGTGCCAGCAGCCTACGTCCCGGCCCACCGGGGGATACGCAGTATTTT.

This chain connects TRBV7-2 to TRBJ2-5; 7 bases fit TRBD2. CDR3 length: 14 residues. The junction had 9 bases not matched to a gene; V was cut back by 6 bases and J by 5 bases. Germline CDR1 and CDR2: SGHTA and FQGNSA. Here the CDR3 reads CASRESGVRETQYF. As DNA, the CDR3 is TGTGCCAGCAGAGAGAGCGGGGTCAGGGAGACCCAGTACTTC.

On this clone: Distinct nucleotide sequences in the sample also encode this CDR3. The CDR3 sequence is CASSGGGETQYF. Here the CDR3 DNA reads TGTGCCAGCAGTGGCGGGGGAGAGACCCAGTACTTC. The gene calls are TRBV2 and TRBJ2-5; 7 bases map to TRBD2. The ends lost 4 bases at V and 4 bases at J; junction bases unmatched: 0. The CDR3 has 12 residues. Per the germline V gene, CDR1 is SNHLY and CDR2 is FYNNEI.

The chain couples TRBV7-9 to TRBJ2-5, with 7 nucleotides matching TRBD2. The CDR3 runs to 15 residues. With V trimmed by 5 bases and J by 5 bases, 11 bases remained unmatched. CDR1 SEHNR and CDR2 FQNEAQ come from the germline V gene (reference sequence). CDR3 sequence reads: CASSPQGLGAETQYF. The CDR3 nucleotides are TGTGCCAGCAGCCCACAAGGACTAGGGGCCGAGACCCAGTACTTC.

The chain has TRBV6-1 and TRBJ1-2; weak D call: TRBD1 (6 bases). The CDR3 is made up of 14 amino acids. V was cut by 6 bases and J by 4 bases, with 15 bases left in between. The germline gives CDR1 MNHNS, CDR2 SASEGT. The CDR3 reads CASRGFGTPYGYTF. The CDR3 bases are TGTGCCAGCAGGGGTTTCGGGACACCCTATGGCTACACCTTC.

This clone was detected only a few times. This rearrangement joins TRBV7-6 to TRBJ2-5, with D maybe TRBD2 (5 bases). The CDR3 runs 15 residues. The germline CDR1 and CDR2 sequences are SGHVS and FNYEAQ. The germline V and J ends were trimmed by 1 base and 1 base, with 10 bases remaining between them. CDR3 sequence: CASSLGRQAQETQYF. In DNA, the CDR3 is TGTGCCAGCAGCTTAGGGAGGCAGGCCCAAGAGACCCAGTACTTC.

The chain has TRBV5-1 and TRBJ2-7; D not certain. The CDR3 has 13 residues. Per the germline V gene, CDR1 is SGHRS and CDR2 is YFSETQ. V lost 3 bases, J lost 1 base, and 8 bases lay in between. The CDR3 coding sequence is TGCGCCAGCAGCTCCCCCCAGTCCTACGAGCAGTACTTC. Protein: CASSSPQSYEQYF.

J is TRBJ2-5 and V is TRBV5-1; 14 bases line up with TRBD2. This CDR3 comprises 15 residues. V dropped 4 bases and J dropped 6; count of bases not matched to a gene: 5. Germline loops: CDR1 SGHRS, CDR2 YFSETQ. CDR3 loop: CASSGTSGGGKTQYF. In DNA, the CDR3 is TGCGCCAGCAGCGGGACTAGCGGGGGTGGTAAGACCCAGTACTTC.

The genes are TRBV2 and TRBJ2-5; 11 nucleotides agree with TRBD2. CDR1 and CDR2 from the germline V gene are SNHLY and FYNNEI. Trimming at V came to 5 bases and at J to 2 bases, leaving 4 bases not matched to a gene. The CDR3 is 15 amino acids. CDR3 in amino acids: CASSLAGGLQETQYF. The DNA for the CDR3 is TGTGCCAGCAGTCTAGCGGGGGGCCTACAAGAGACCCAGTACTTC.

The V and J genes are TRBV30 and TRBJ2-3; 7 bases are a match to TRBD1. After removal of 1 base from V and 0 bases from J, the junction contained 4 bases not matched to a gene. The CDR3 is 15 amino acids. Germline V gene lookup returns CDR1 GTSNPN and CDR2 SVGIG (reference sequence). The CDR3 spells CAWSAQGYSTDTQYF. CDR3 sequence (DNA): TGTGCCTGGAGTGCACAGGGGTACAGCACAGATACGCAGTATTTT.

CDR3 nucleotides: TGTGCCAGCAGTTTCCCAGGGAACGAGCAGTACTTC. Encoded protein: CASSFPGNEQYF. The chain has TRBV28 and TRBJ2-7, with D maybe TRBD1 (5 bases). Germline loops: CDR1 MDHEN, CDR2 SYDVKM. V was clipped by 3 bases and J by 5 bases, with 8 bases between them. The CDR3 covers 12 residues.

This clone was picked up one time. This chain joins TRBV4-3 and TRBJ1-1; the D is unclear. Germline CDR1 and CDR2: LGHNA and YSLEER. V dropped 1 base and J dropped 2 bases, with 14 bases sitting between them. This CDR3 is built from 16 residues. The CDR3 spells CASSQVAGWRNTEAFF. The CDR3, as DNA: TGCGCCAGCAGCCAAGTTGCGGGGTGGAGAAACACTGAAGCTTTCTTT.

This sequence joins TRBV5-1 and TRBJ2-1; TRBD1 agrees at 7 bases. This CDR3 is built from 14 residues. V was clipped by 0 bases and J by 6 bases; unmatched bases: 3. Germline V gene lookup returns CDR1 SGHRS and CDR2 YFSETQ. In nucleotides, the CDR3 is TGCGCCAGCAGCTTGGTTGACAGGGTCAATGAGCAGTTCTTC. The encoded protein is CASSLVDRVNEQFF. Variable domain in full (rest from reference TRBV5-1 and TRBJ2-1): KAGVTQTPRYLIKTRGQQVTLSCSPISGHRSVSWYQQTPGQGLQFLFEYFSETQRNKGNFPGRFSGRQFSNSRSEMNVSTLELGDSALYLCASSLVDRVNEQFFGPGTRLTVL.

This chain joins TRBV12-5 and TRBJ1-3; TRBD1 is a possible D gene (5 bases). Germline CDR1 reads LGHNT; CDR2 reads FRNRAP. V gave up 1 base and J gave up 0 bases, with 13 bases separating them. The CDR3 length is 17 residues. Written as DNA, the CDR3 is TGTGCTAGTGGTTTGGAGGGCGGCAGGGTCTCTGGAAACACCATATATTTT. Translating gives CASGLEGGRVSGNTIYF.

This clone was seen a few times. The genes are TRBV27 and TRBJ1-3, with unresolved D. Germline CDR1 reads MNHEY; CDR2 reads SMNVEV (reference sequence). The CDR3 runs 14 residues. V lost 9 bases and J lost 2, with 14 bases in between. The CDR3 nucleotides are TGTGCCAGTTCGTTTGGGCAGCCTGGAAACACCATATATTTT. It translates to CASSFGQPGNTIYF.

This clone was counted only a few times. CDR3: CASSFSGQGTNYGYTF. DNA of the CDR3: TGTGCCAGCAGTTTCTCGGGACAGGGAACTAACTATGGCTACACCTTC. The chain combines TRBV6-6 with TRBJ1-2; 9 bases are shared with TRBD1. Germline V gene sequence: CDR1 MNHNY, CDR2 SVGAGI (reference sequence). The CDR3 is 16 amino acids. Unmatched junction bases numbered 6, after V lost 4 bases and J lost 0 bases.

On this clone: The CDR3 does not end in the conserved phenylalanine or tryptophan, so this is likely a read error. The J gene is TRBJ1-3, the V gene TRBV5-1; D is uncertain. Trimming shortened V by 0 bases and J by 0 bases, and 7 bases separated the two germline ends. Per germline, CDR1 SGHRS and CDR2 YFSETQ. The CDR3 has 15 amino acids. CDR3 sequence reads: CASSLATHSGNTIYL. The CDR3 DNA reads as TGCGCCAGCAGCTTGGCGACACACTCTGGAAACACCATATATCTT.

This sequence joins TRBV9 and TRBJ2-3; 12 bases are shared with TRBD2. CDR1 is SGDLS, CDR2 YYNGEE, per germline. J gave up 5 bases and V 3 bases, and 7 bases lay outside the gene matches. This CDR3 has 16 amino acids. This chain's CDR3 is CASSGGGLAGGDTQYF. In DNA, the CDR3 is TGTGCCAGCAGCGGGGGGGGACTAGCGGGCGGAGATACGCAGTATTTT.

This clone occurred once. The chain couples TRBV4-2 to TRBJ2-1; 7 bases match TRBD1. V shed 0 bases, J shed 8 bases, and the junction held 10 bases outside the gene matches. CDR3 size: 16 residues. The germline CDR1 and CDR2 sequences are LGHNA and YNFKEQ. CDR3 in DNA: TGTGCCAGCAGCCAAGATTTGGAGACAGGGCTCGATGAGCAGTTCTTC. It yields the protein CASSQDLETGLDEQFF.

This chain connects TRBV27 to TRBJ2-3, with D maybe TRBD1 (5 bases). V was cut by 3 bases and J by 5 bases, with 15 bases left in between. CDR1 MNHEY and CDR2 SMNVEV come from the germline V gene (reference sequence). This CDR3 contains 15 residues. CDR3 nucleotide sequence: TGTGCCAGCAGTTTCGGCAGGGAAGGCATAGATACGCAGTATTTT. Amino acids: CASSFGREGIDTQYF.